This is a list of T cell receptor beta chains from one sample in a study of CD8+ T cells in alopecia areata. The table came from immunoSEQ multiplex PCR; TCRdb's copy has only in-frame clones and leaves some out. Seen here are approximately 300,000 clones, 58% observed once, and the top ten hold about 1.7%. Sequencing was performed on CD4+ T cells sorted from blood, taken at week 24, from a patient treated with tofacitinib. These receptors were obtained from a human donor with alopecia areata. Both conserved end residues are part of each CDR3. A D gene is named only where the DNA matches it firmly. A clone size is listed for some rows: how often the clone was seen (once, few, many), or a class if it is expanded.

>once|TRBD1|14|TRBV2|TRBJ2-5
CASVGQGGQETQYF
TGTGCCAGTGTGGGACAGGGAGGACAAGAGACCCAGTACTTC
>-|-|15|TRBV4-1|TRBJ2-3
CASSQDAGFTDTQYF
TGCGCCAGCAGCCAAGATGCAGGGTTCACAGATACGCAGTATTTT
>few|-|15|TRBV30|TRBJ2-7
CAWSIRASVTYEQYF
TGTGCCTGGAGTATTAGGGCTAGCGTCACCTACGAGCAGTACTTC
>-|-|14|TRBV7-7|TRBJ2-2
CAIPGAGDTGELFF
TGTGCCATCCCCGGGGCCGGGGACACCGGGGAGCTGTTTTTT
>-|-|16|TRBV25-1|TRBJ1-6
CASSVFRGSYNSPLHF
TGTGCCAGCAGTGTTTTTAGGGGGTCCTATAATTCACCCCTCCACTTT
>-|TRBD2|15|TRBV4-3|TRBJ2-2
CASSQVSGGAGELFF
TGCGCCAGCAGCCAAGTCTCGGGAGGGGCCGGGGAGCTGTTTTTT
>-|-|14|TRBV6-6|TRBJ1-6
CASTRGQINSPLHF
TGTGCCAGCACAAGAGGACAGATTAATTCACCCCTCCACTTT
>-|TRBD1|16|TRBV4-3|TRBJ2-7
CASSRQMTGQVVEQYF
TGCGCCAGCAGCCGCCAGATGACAGGGCAGGTTGTCGAGCAGTACTTC
>few|-|13|TRBV4-1|TRBJ2-1
CASSPDRGYEQFF
TGCGCCAGCAGCCCTGATCGGGGATATGAGCAGTTCTTC
>few|TRBD2|12|TRBV30|TRBJ2-5
CAWSSGRETQYF
TGTGCCTGGTCTAGCGGACGGGAGACCCAGTACTTC
>-|-|14|TRBV7-2|TRBJ2-3
CASSDASYTDTQYF
TGTGCCAGCAGCGACGCGTCCTACACAGATACGCAGTATTTT
>-|-|16|TRBV4-3|TRBJ2-4
CASSPRPQLAKNIQYF
TGCGCCAGCAGCCCCCGGCCGCAATTAGCCAAAAACATTCAGTACTTC
>few|-|11|TRBV19|TRBJ1-5
CASSTGGAQHF
TGTGCCAGTAGTACCGGGGGGGCCCAGCATTTT
>-|-|13|TRBV4-3|TRBJ1-3
CASSQDRGRTIYF
TGCGCCAGCAGCCAAGACAGGGGACGGACCATATATTTT
>few|-|14|TRBV19|TRBJ2-1
CASSIGWRGAEQFF
TGTGCCAGTAGTATAGGGTGGCGAGGGGCTGAGCAGTTCTTC
>-|-|13|TRBV25-1|TRBJ1-3
CASSRSSGNTIYF
TGTGCCAGCAGTAGGAGCTCTGGAAACACCATATATTTT
>-|-|11|TRBV20-1|TRBJ2-7
CSPSVGNEQYF
TGCAGTCCGTCCGTGGGAAACGAGCAGTACTTC
>-|TRBD1|14|TRBV5-1|TRBJ2-7
CASSPWDSSYEQYF
TGCGCCAGCAGCCCGTGGGACAGCTCCTACGAGCAGTACTTC
>few|-|16|TRBV11-2|TRBJ2-7
CASSLVVVRGAYEQYF
TGTGCCAGCAGCTTAGTGGTCGTTCGGGGAGCCTACGAGCAGTACTTC
>few|TRBD2|15|TRBV2|TRBJ2-1
CASQVGLGSYNEQFF
TGTGCCAGCCAAGTTGGACTAGGCTCCTACAATGAGCAGTTCTTC
>-|-|14|TRBV7-2|TRBJ1-5
CASSLGGSAEPQHF
TGTGCCAGCAGCTTAGGGGGTTCCGCCGAGCCCCAGCATTTT
>-|-|16|TRBV29-1|TRBJ1-1
CSVEVLPGGSNTEAFF
TGCAGCGTTGAAGTTCTTCCCGGGGGGAGTAACACTGAAGCTTTCTTT
>-|TRBD1|16|TRBV18|TRBJ1-2
CASSPTTRDRGYGYTF
TGTGCCAGCTCACCTACCACCCGGGACAGGGGATATGGTTACACCTTC
>-|-|8|TRBV21-1|TRBJ1-2
CASTLDTF
TGTGCCAGCACCTTGGACACCTTC
>-|-|17|TRBV4-1|TRBJ2-3
CASSQALPTTGTDTQYF
TGCGCCAGCAGCCAAGCACTCCCCACTACAGGGACAGATACGCAGTATTTT
>few|-|14|TRBV28|TRBJ1-4
CASSLVSKWEKLFF
TGTGCCAGCAGTTTAGTCTCCAAATGGGAAAAACTGTTTTTT